This entry lists 5 T cell receptor beta chains sequenced from one sample in a study of cytomegalovirus exposure and HLA in healthy donors. The protocol was immunoSEQ multiplex PCR, while the TCRdb copy is restricted to in-frame clones and leaves out a portion. The sample gives some 230,000 clones, approximately 90% of which show up once; approximately 1% is in the top ten. Material: PBMCs. The receptors were sampled from a woman aged 18-30 years in good health and CMV-seronegative.

The chain joins TRBV15 to TRBJ2-3; D remains unclear. The CDR3 contains 13 residues. Deletions cut 6 bases from V and 1 base from J, with 8 bases between. The germline gives CDR1 LNHNV, CDR2 YYDKDF (reference sequence). The CDR3 DNA follows: TGTGCCACCAGACGGGTGGGCACAGATACGCAGTATTTT. Protein product: CATRRVGTDTQYF.

This sequence joins TRBV6-5 and TRBJ2-7, with 10 bases matching TRBD2. Germline loops: CDR1 MNHEY, CDR2 SVGAGI. This CDR3 comprises 16 residues. V lost 4 bases and J lost 0; bases outside the gene matches: 6. In DNA, the CDR3 is TGTGCCAGCAGTTCCCCCCGGACTAGCGGCTCCTACGAGCAGTACTTC. Its protein product is CASSSPRTSGSYEQYF.

The CDR3: CASNLLGGGTLNYGYTF. The CDR3 coding sequence is TGTGCCAGCAATTTATTGGGGGGGGGCACCCTCAACTATGGCTACACCTTC. This chain connects TRBV7-2 to TRBJ1-2; D may be TRBD1 (6 bases). The CDR3 length is 17 residues. In germline, CDR1 is SGHTA, CDR2 FQGNSA. V gave up 7 bases and J gave up 2 bases, with 23 bases separating them.

This rearrangement joins TRBV25-1 to TRBJ2-2; 10 bases line up with TRBD1. Germline assignment: CDR1 MGHDK and CDR2 SYGVNS. The CDR3 consists of 14 residues. J gave up 5 bases and V 8 bases, and 5 bases lay outside the gene matches. The CDR3: CASSGTGETGELFF. In DNA, the CDR3 is TGTGCCAGCTCTGGGACAGGGGAAACCGGGGAGCTGTTTTTT.

The chain carries TRBV30 and TRBJ2-2; D gene uncertain. V lost 4 bases and J 7 bases, leaving 7 bases between the germline ends. The germline V gene has CDR1 GTSNPN and CDR2 SVGIG (reference sequence). This CDR3 region has 11 residues. CDR3: CAWKFRGELFF. CDR3 sequence (DNA): TGTGCCTGGAAATTTCGCGGGGAGCTGTTTTTT.